These T cell receptor beta chains were read from a single sample in a study of T cell repertoires in cytomegalovirus infection. TCRdb fed the reads into MiXCR, producing one record per CDR3 protein. Of more than 250,000 distinct CDR3 sequences in the sample, 25% were seen once. Their antigens remain unidentified. The input for sequencing was cultured PBMCs, taken from culture after CMV antigen stimulation. Source of these receptors: a human donor in good health (CMV status not recorded). Some clones in this sample may be carry-over from other donors' samples. Each CDR3 is given with its conserved first and last residue. Each record gives: V gene, clone size, D gene, J gene, CDR3 DNA, CDR3 protein. A D gene is named only where the DNA matches it firmly. Clone size is stated in some rows and not others, as once, few, many or a class when expanded.

v_gene: TRBV5-6; abundance: -; d_gene: -; j_gene: TRBJ2-2; CDR3nt: TGTGCCAGCAGCCCACCTGAGAACACCGGGGAGCTGTTTTTT; CDR3aa: CASSPPENTGELFF
v_gene: TRBV10-1; abundance: -; d_gene: TRBD2; j_gene: TRBJ2-2; CDR3nt: TGCGCCAGCAGTGAGACTAGCGGAAAAACGAACACCGGGGAGCTGTTTTTT; CDR3aa: CASSETSGKTNTGELFF
v_gene: TRBV7-6; abundance: -; d_gene: TRBD2; j_gene: TRBJ2-5; CDR3nt: TGTGCCAGCAGTCCGACTAGCGGGAGTCTTGGGGAGACCCAGTACTTC; CDR3aa: CASSPTSGSLGETQYF
v_gene: TRBV6-2/TRBV6-3; abundance: -; d_gene: -; j_gene: TRBJ2-7; CDR3nt: TGTGCCAGCACCAGGGACTTCGGGCCCTACGAGCAGTACTTC; CDR3aa: CASTRDFGPYEQYF
v_gene: TRBV27; abundance: -; d_gene: TRBD2; j_gene: TRBJ2-1; CDR3nt: TGTGCCAGCATTGCCCCTAGCGGGAGGAGGAGTGAGCAGTTCTTC; CDR3aa: CASIAPSGRRSEQFF
v_gene: TRBV2; abundance: -; d_gene: -; j_gene: TRBJ2-1; CDR3nt: TGTGCCAGCAGGCAACTAGCCAATGAGCAGTTCTTC; CDR3aa: CASRQLANEQFF
v_gene: TRBV4-3; abundance: -; d_gene: TRBD1; j_gene: TRBJ1-2; CDR3nt: TGCGCCAGCAGCCAATCCGGACAGGGGGCGCCCTATGGCTACACCTTC; CDR3aa: CASSQSGQGAPYGYTF
v_gene: TRBV6-6; abundance: once; d_gene: -; j_gene: TRBJ2-1; CDR3nt: TGTGCCAGCAGTTCAGGGGACTTGTACAATGAGCAGTTCTTC; CDR3aa: CASSSGDLYNEQFF
v_gene: TRBV27; abundance: few; d_gene: -; j_gene: TRBJ2-7; CDR3nt: TGTGCCAGCGGTTATATGTCCCGGGGCTCTGAGCAGTACTTC; CDR3aa: CASGYMSRGSEQYF
v_gene: TRBV11-3; abundance: -; d_gene: -; j_gene: TRBJ2-1; CDR3nt: TGTGCCAGCAGCTTAGGAGCGTCCCACAATGAGCAGTTCTTC; CDR3aa: CASSLGASHNEQFF
v_gene: TRBV19; abundance: -; d_gene: -; j_gene: TRBJ2-7; CDR3nt: TGTGCCAGTAGTACCCGGGGTTTCTACGAGCAGTACTTC; CDR3aa: CASSTRGFYEQYF
v_gene: TRBV3-1; abundance: -; d_gene: -; j_gene: TRBJ1-4; CDR3nt: TGTGCCAGCAGCCAAGAGTACGAAAAACTGTTTTTT; CDR3aa: CASSQEYEKLFF
v_gene: TRBV6-8; abundance: -; d_gene: -; j_gene: TRBJ1-1; CDR3nt: TGTGCCAGCAGTTACTGGGCATCAGTGAACACTGAAGCTTTCTTT; CDR3aa: CASSYWASVNTEAFF
v_gene: TRBV7-3; abundance: few; d_gene: -; j_gene: TRBJ2-5; CDR3nt: TGTGCCAGCAGCTACGACTCCGAAGAGACCCAGTACTTC; CDR3aa: CASSYDSEETQYF
v_gene: TRBV10-3; abundance: few; d_gene: -; j_gene: TRBJ2-1; CDR3nt: TGTGCCATCAGTGAAGAAACTACTTCCTACAATGAGCAGTTCTTC; CDR3aa: CAISEETTSYNEQFF
v_gene: TRBV28; abundance: -; d_gene: TRBD1; j_gene: TRBJ2-1; CDR3nt: TGTGCCAGCATTACCGGGACAGGGGGCTACAATGAGCAGTTCTTC; CDR3aa: CASITGTGGYNEQFF
v_gene: TRBV7-9; abundance: -; d_gene: TRBD2; j_gene: TRBJ2-1; CDR3nt: TGTGCCAGCAGCTCCAGACTAGCGTCTTACTCCTACAATGAGCAGTTCTTC; CDR3aa: CASSSRLASYSYNEQFF
v_gene: TRBV7-2; abundance: few; d_gene: -; j_gene: TRBJ1-5; CDR3nt: TGTGCCAGCAGCTTAGAAGTTTTTAGCAATCAGCCCCAGCATTTT; CDR3aa: CASSLEVFSNQPQHF
v_gene: TRBV4-3; abundance: many; d_gene: -; j_gene: TRBJ1-5; CDR3nt: TGCGCCAGCAGCCAAGGGCTGGGATACAATCAGCCCCAGCATTTT; CDR3aa: CASSQGLGYNQPQHF